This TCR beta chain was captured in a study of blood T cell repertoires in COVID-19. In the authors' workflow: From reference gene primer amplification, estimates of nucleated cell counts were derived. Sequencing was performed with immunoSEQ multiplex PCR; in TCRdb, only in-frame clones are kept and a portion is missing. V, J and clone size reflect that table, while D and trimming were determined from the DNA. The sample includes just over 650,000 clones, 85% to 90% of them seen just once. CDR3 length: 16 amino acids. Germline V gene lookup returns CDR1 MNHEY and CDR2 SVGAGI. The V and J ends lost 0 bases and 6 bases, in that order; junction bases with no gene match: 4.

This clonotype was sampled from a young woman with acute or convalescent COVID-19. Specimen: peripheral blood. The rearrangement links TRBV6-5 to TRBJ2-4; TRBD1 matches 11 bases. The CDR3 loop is CASSYSAGTGGNIQYF. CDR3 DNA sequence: TGTGCCAGCAGTTACTCGGCCGGGACAGGGGGAAACATTCAGTACTTC.